The 10 T cell receptor beta chains in this list originate from one sample, sequenced in a study of CD8+ T cells in alopecia areata. Treatment in this sample: oral pan-JAK inhibitor, 5-10 mg twice daily. RNA was isolated and reverse transcribed to cDNA, the sequencing template. Clones were sequenced by immunoSEQ multiplex PCR, and TCRdb holds only the in-frame ones, with some missing. The sample shows approximately 200,000 clones, approximately 60% of them seen only once. This material consisted of CD4+ T cells sorted from blood, taken at week 4, from a patient treated with tofacitinib. These receptors were collected from a human donor with alopecia areata.

This clone was observed a handful of times. V usage is TRBV25-1 and J usage is TRBJ2-7; TRBD1 is a possible D gene (5 bases). CDR1 MGHDK and CDR2 SYGVNS come from the germline V gene. Trimming removed 1 base from V and 5 bases from J, with 12 bases in between. This CDR3 comprises 14 residues. Here the CDR3 DNA reads TGTGCCAGCAGTGAATTGCGGCAGGGTGACGAGCAGTACTTC. Its translation is CASSELRQGDEQYF.

This clone has only one observation. The chain is built from TRBV19 and TRBJ1-5; tentatively, D is TRBD1 (5 bases). CDR3 size: 18 residues. Germline-derived CDR1 and CDR2 are LNHDA and SQIVND (reference sequence). Trimming removed 5 bases at V and 2 bases at J, with 22 bases between. The DNA of the CDR3 is TGTGCCAGTAGTCCCTCGGGTAGGATTGCGGGGGGCAATCAGCCCCAGCATTTT. Translated, it gives CASSPSGRIAGGNQPQHF.

The chain links TRBV7-2 to TRBJ2-3; D is perhaps TRBD1 or TRBD2 (6 bases each). V lost 2 bases to trimming and J lost 4 bases, with 10 bases between them. CDR3 length: 14 residues. The germline V gene encodes CDR1 SGHTA and CDR2 FQGNSA. The CDR3 DNA follows: TGTGCCAGCAGCTTACAAGGGGGGCCAGATACGCAGTATTTT. Its protein product is CASSLQGGPDTQYF.

The chain has TRBV9 and TRBJ2-1, with unresolved D. Between the trimmed V and J ends, which lost 2 bases and 6 bases, there was a span of 9 bases. The CDR3 runs 13 residues. From germline, CDR1 is SGDLS and CDR2 YYNGEE. Written as DNA, the CDR3 is TGTGCCAGCAGCGTTGGACCAAGCAATGAGCAGTTCTTC. It translates to CASSVGPSNEQFF.

The chain has TRBV27 and TRBJ2-1; TRBD2 matches at 9 bases. The V and J ends lost 5 bases and 7 bases, in that order; junction bases with no gene match: 9. This CDR3 has 15 residues. The germline CDR1 and CDR2 sequences are MNHEY and SMNVEV (reference sequence). The CDR3 is CASSGLAGGDNEQFF. CDR3 DNA: TGTGCCAGCAGTGGTCTGGCGGGAGGGGATAATGAGCAGTTCTTC.

The rearrangement links TRBV5-1 to TRBJ1-1, with TRBD1 matching 8 bases. Trimming at V came to 1 base and at J to 1 base, leaving 9 bases not matched to a gene. Germline V CDR1 and CDR2: SGHRS, YFSETQ. This CDR3 is 17 amino acids long. CDR3 amino acids: CASSLSDRGARNTEAFF. CDR3 bases: TGCGCCAGCAGCTTGAGTGACAGGGGCGCAAGGAACACTGAAGCTTTCTTT.

V is TRBV10-3 and J is TRBJ2-2, with D perhaps matching TRBD2 (5 bases). This CDR3 has 14 residues. Trimming cost V 8 bases and J 3 bases, with 13 bases left between them. Germline V gene data show CDR1 as ENHRY and CDR2 as SYGVKD. CDR3 nucleotides: TGTGCCATCCAAGCGGAGAAGGACACCGGGGAGCTGTTTTTT. Amino acids: CAIQAEKDTGELFF.

This rearrangement joins TRBV18 to TRBJ1-1; D uncertain. Trimming took 7 bases from V and 1 from J, leaving 10 bases between them. CDR1 KGHSH and CDR2 LQKENI come from the germline V gene. This CDR3 region has 13 residues. CDR3 sequence: CASFPKPNTEAFF. CDR3 nucleotide sequence: TGTGCCAGCTTCCCGAAACCGAACACTGAAGCTTTCTTT.

J is TRBJ2-3 and V is TRBV4-1; D is perhaps TRBD1 (5 bases). The germline V and J ends were trimmed by 4 bases and 5 bases, with 10 bases remaining between them. Germline CDR1 and CDR2: MGHRA and YSYEKL. This CDR3 contains 13 residues. CDR3 nucleotides: TGCGCCAGCAGCCGGGGCCCGGGAGATACGCAGTATTTT. This codes for CASSRGPGDTQYF.

The chain links TRBV25-1 to TRBJ2-7; TRBD2 aligns across 8 bases. Germline assignment: CDR1 MGHDK and CDR2 SYGVNS. CDR3 length: 16 residues. With V trimmed by 3 bases and J by 1 base, 8 bases remained unmatched. For the CDR3, the DNA is TGTGCCAGCAGTGACCTTAGCGGGGATGGTTCCTACGAGCAGTACTTC. Its translation: CASSDLSGDGSYEQYF.